These 19 T cell receptor beta chains share one sample of origin, sequenced in a study of identical twins. TCRdb redid the calling of the 5' RACE reads with MiXCR, one entry per CDR3 protein. The sample has 600,000 to 850,000 distinct CDR3 sequences, 15% to 20% seen once; the top ten hold roughly 14%. The same sample was also studied in work on T cells expressing NK-cell markers.

Sequencing was done on a sample of PBMCs. Source of these receptors: a young woman in good health.

The sample holds a few counts of this clonotype. The rearrangement joins TRBV20-1 to TRBJ2-1; D gene ambiguous. Germline lookup yields CDR1 DFQATT and CDR2 SNEGSKA (reference sequence). There are 14 residues in the CDR3. The V end lost 7 bases, the J end lost 4 bases, and 17 bases lay between the germline ends. Here the CDR3 DNA reads TGCAGTGGGATGTCTAGTTCCGCTTACAATGAGCAGTTCTTC. This codes for CSGMSSSAYNEQFF.

This clonotype was observed a few times. This chain links TRBV12-5 with TRBJ1-5; perhaps TRBD1 as D (6 bases). CDR1 LGHNT and CDR2 FRNRAP come from the germline V gene. The CDR3 is 15 residues long. Trimming stripped 1 base from V and 9 bases from J, with 16 bases between. CDR3 loop: CASGLASGGQGPQHF. The CDR3 nucleotides are TGTGCTAGTGGTTTGGCATCGGGGGGGCAGGGGCCCCAGCATTTT.

DNA of the CDR3: TGCGCCAGCAGCTTGGGCGGATCCGCTGGAAACACCATATATTTT. Translated: CASSLGGSAGNTIYF. The chain carries TRBV5-1 and TRBJ1-3; D is uncertain. The germline V gene encodes CDR1 SGHRS and CDR2 YFSETQ. The CDR3 contains 15 residues. Trimming took 0 bases from V and 2 from J, leaving 9 bases between them.

The rearrangement links TRBV4-3 to TRBJ2-1; D is possibly TRBD2 (6 bases). The length of the CDR3 is 13 residues. Trimming took 4 bases from V and 6 from J, leaving 10 bases between them. Per germline, CDR1 LGHNA and CDR2 YSLEER. Here the CDR3 DNA reads TGCGCCAGCAGCCTCGGGACTTTCAATGAGCAGTTCTTC. Its protein is CASSLGTFNEQFF.

This clonotype has only a few counts. The chain combines TRBV12-5 with TRBJ2-7; the D is unclear. The germline V gene has CDR1 LGHNT and CDR2 FRNRAP. V dropped 5 bases and J dropped 6 bases, with 14 bases sitting between them. The CDR3 is 13 residues long. The CDR3 region has the DNA TGTGCTAGTGGTCTTGGACCGTCCGGCGAGCAGTACTTC. Residues: CASGLGPSGEQYF.

The V and J genes are TRBV20-1 and TRBJ2-1; D unclear. The CDR3 loop spans 15 amino acids. Germline V lookup: CDR1 DFQATT, CDR2 SNEGSKA (reference sequence). V lost 6 bases, J lost 0 bases, and 15 bases lay in between. The CDR3 sequence is CSARSLSVSYNEQFF. The DNA of the CDR3 is TGCAGTGCACGAAGTCTGTCTGTCTCCTACAATGAGCAGTTCTTC.

This clonotype was recorded a few times. The rearrangement uses TRBV6-1 and TRBJ2-3, with 7 bases aligning to TRBD1. The CDR3 loop spans 16 amino acids. The germline gives CDR1 MNHNS, CDR2 SASEGT. J lost 0 bases, V lost 5 bases, and 8 bases had no gene match. CDR3 nucleotide sequence: TGTGCCAGCAGTACCCACAGGGGCGGGAGCACAGATACGCAGTATTTT. This encodes CASSTHRGGSTDTQYF.

CDR3 sequence: CAWQRGAHTNTGELFF. CDR3 nucleotide sequence: TGTGCCTGGCAGAGGGGAGCCCACACGAACACCGGGGAGCTGTTTTTT. The chain recombines TRBV30 with TRBJ2-2; D may match TRBD1 or TRBD2 (5 bases each). Germline loops: CDR1 GTSNPN, CDR2 SVGIG (reference sequence). V gave up 5 bases and J gave up 0 bases, with 16 bases separating them. This CDR3 spans 16 amino acids.

The chain carries TRBV15 and TRBJ2-7; a weak D match, TRBD1 (6 bases). The V end was cut by 5 bases, the J end by 7 bases, with 9 bases between. In germline, CDR1 is LNHNV, CDR2 YYDKDF (reference sequence). This CDR3 region has 11 residues. CDR3 sequence reads: CATSLQGEQYF. The CDR3 DNA follows: TGTGCCACCAGCTTACAGGGAGAGCAGTACTTC. The full variable domain, with the rest looked up from reference TRBV15 and TRBJ2-7, is DAMVIQNPRYQVTQFGKPVTLSCSQTLNHNVMYWYQQKSSQAPKLLFHYYDKDFNNEADTPDNFQSRRPNTSFCFLDIRSPGLGDTAMYLCATSLQGEQYFGPGTRLTVT.

This clonotype has just a few counts. This chain joins TRBV20-1 and TRBJ1-1, with D possibly matching TRBD1 (6 bases). Between the trimmed V and J ends, which lost 1 base and 8 bases, there was a span of 20 bases. Germline V gene lookup returns CDR1 DFQATT and CDR2 SNEGSKA (reference sequence). This CDR3 has 15 amino acids. The CDR3 reads CSARGVRTDDTEAFF. The CDR3, as DNA: TGCAGTGCTAGAGGGGTAAGGACAGACGATACAGAAGCTTTCTTT.

This rearrangement joins TRBV5-1 to TRBJ1-1; 9 nucleotides agree with TRBD1. The germline gives CDR1 SGHRS, CDR2 YFSETQ. The CDR3 runs to 13 residues. With V trimmed by 4 bases and J by 7 bases, 5 bases remained unmatched. CDR3 DNA sequence: TGCGCCAGCAGCCTGGACAGGGGCTATGAAGCTTTCTTT. This sequence encodes CASSLDRGYEAFF.

Only a few counts were recorded for this clonotype. This rearrangement joins TRBV18 to TRBJ2-1; no definite D call. V was trimmed by 3 bases and J by 3 bases, leaving 12 bases between them. CDR1 and CDR2 (germline): KGHSH, LQKENI. The CDR3 extends over 15 amino acids. CDR3 amino acids: CASSPTLGNYNEQFF. CDR3 DNA: TGTGCCAGCTCACCGACTTTGGGAAACTACAATGAGCAGTTCTTC. The full variable domain, completed using reference TRBV18 and TRBJ2-1, is NAGVMQNPRHLVRRRGQEARLRCSPMKGHSHVYWYRQLPEEGLKFMVYLQKENIIDESGMPKERFSAEFPKEGPSILRIQQVVRGDSAAYFCASSPTLGNYNEQFFGPGTRLTVL.

J is TRBJ2-7 and V is TRBV10-1, with D maybe TRBD2 (5 bases). Germline V CDR1 and CDR2: WNHNN, SYGVQD (reference sequence). This CDR3 spans 10 amino acids. The CDR3 reads CASLKRIGRV. The CDR3, as DNA: TGCGCCAGCTTGAAAAGGATAGGGAGAGTC.

This clonotype was observed a few times. The chain employs TRBV3-1 and TRBJ2-3; D perhaps matches TRBD1 (6 bases). CDR3 length: 15 residues. Germline CDR1 LGHDT, CDR2 YNNKEL (reference sequence). V gave up 3 bases and J gave up 5 bases, with 15 bases separating them. CDR3 nucleotides: TGTGCCAGCAGCCAGGTAAAGACAGGCGGAGATACGCAGTATTTT. This translates into CASSQVKTGGDTQYF.

The rearrangement uses TRBV20-1 and TRBJ2-3, with TRBD2 matching 13 bases. Trimming cost V 3 bases and J 0 bases; bases outside gene matches: 9. The CDR3 sequence is 18 residues long. From germline, CDR1 is DFQATT and CDR2 SNEGSKA (reference sequence). The DNA of the CDR3 is TGCAGTGCTAGGGGACTAGCGGGGAGAAAAGCTAGCACAGATACGCAGTATTTT. Translated: CSARGLAGRKASTDTQYF.

This clonotype was detected a few times. The CDR3 DNA reads TGTGCCAGCACCCAACGGGGACTAGCGGGAGCGTTAGGGGGACAAGAGACCCAGTACTTC. This translates into CASTQRGLAGALGGQETQYF. The rearrangement uses TRBV12-3 or TRBV12-4 and TRBJ2-5; 14 positions match TRBD2. The CDR3 runs 20 residues. With 7 bases clipped from V and 2 bases from J, the junction kept 18 bases outside the gene matches.

The chain couples TRBV24-1 to TRBJ2-1; the match to TRBD1 covers 9 bases. The germline gives CDR1 KGHDR, CDR2 SFDVKD. This CDR3 contains 14 residues. Germline trimming cut 10 bases from V and 1 base from J; bases unmatched to any gene: 4. CDR3 sequence reads: CATAGTGSYNEQFF. In nucleotides, the CDR3 is TGTGCCACAGCCGGGACAGGGTCCTACAATGAGCAGTTCTTC.

This clonotype has just a few counts. V is TRBV7-8 and J is TRBJ2-1; D is possibly TRBD2 (6 bases). The CDR3 extends over 13 amino acids. The germline V and J ends were trimmed by 2 bases and 15 bases, with 17 bases remaining between them. The germline V gene encodes CDR1 SGHVS and CDR2 FQNEAQ. CDR3 bases: TGTGCCAGCAGCTTAATGAGTCACGGGGGACGGTTCTTC. Translating it yields CASSLMSHGGRFF.

This clonotype was counted between two and nine times. This rearrangement joins TRBV11-2 to TRBJ2-1; no definite D call. V lost 5 bases and J lost 4, with 15 bases in between. CDR3 length equals 15 residues. Germline V lookup: CDR1 SGHAT, CDR2 FQNNGV. The CDR3 DNA follows: TGTGCCAGCAGCCAACTACGATCCCTTTACAATGAGCAGTTCTTC. Its protein product is CASSQLRSLYNEQFF.